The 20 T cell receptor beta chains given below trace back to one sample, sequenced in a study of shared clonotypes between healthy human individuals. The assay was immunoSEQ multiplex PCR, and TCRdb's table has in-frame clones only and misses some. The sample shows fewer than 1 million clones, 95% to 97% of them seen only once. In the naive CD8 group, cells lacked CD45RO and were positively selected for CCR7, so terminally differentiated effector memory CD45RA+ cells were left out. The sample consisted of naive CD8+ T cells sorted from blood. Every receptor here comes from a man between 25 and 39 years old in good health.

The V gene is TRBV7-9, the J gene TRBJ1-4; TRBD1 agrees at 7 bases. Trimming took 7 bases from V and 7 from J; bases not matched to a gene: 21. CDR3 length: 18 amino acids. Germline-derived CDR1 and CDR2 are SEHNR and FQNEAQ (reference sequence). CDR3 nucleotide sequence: TGTGCCAGCACCAGCAGAACCGACAGGGCAGGGGACGGTGAAAAACTGTTTTTT. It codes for CASTSRTDRAGDGEKLFF.

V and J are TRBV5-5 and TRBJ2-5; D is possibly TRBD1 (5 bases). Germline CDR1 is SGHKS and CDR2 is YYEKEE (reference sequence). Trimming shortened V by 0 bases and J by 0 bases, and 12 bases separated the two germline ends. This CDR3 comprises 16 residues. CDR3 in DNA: TGTGCCAGCAGCTTGGAATCGGCAGGGTACCAAGAGACCCAGTACTTC. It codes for CASSLESAGYQETQYF.

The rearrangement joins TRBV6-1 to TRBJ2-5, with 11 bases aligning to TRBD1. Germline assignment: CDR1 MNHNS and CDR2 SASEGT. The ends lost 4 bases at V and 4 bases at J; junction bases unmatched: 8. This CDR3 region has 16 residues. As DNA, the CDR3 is TGTGCCAGCAGTGCCGGACAGGGGGCGTTCCCAGAGACCCAGTACTTC. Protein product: CASSAGQGAFPETQYF.

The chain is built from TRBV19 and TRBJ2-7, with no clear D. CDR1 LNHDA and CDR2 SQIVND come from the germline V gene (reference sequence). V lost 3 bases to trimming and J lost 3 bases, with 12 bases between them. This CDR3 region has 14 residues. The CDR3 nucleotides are TGTGCCAGTAGTATGGCAGATCCGGACTACGAGCAGTACTTC. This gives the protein CASSMADPDYEQYF.

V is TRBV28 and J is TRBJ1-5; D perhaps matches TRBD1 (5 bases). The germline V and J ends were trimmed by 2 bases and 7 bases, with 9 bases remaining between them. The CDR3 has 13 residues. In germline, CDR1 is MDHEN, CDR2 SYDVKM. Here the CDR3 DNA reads TGTGCCAGCAGTTTACAGGGACTACAGCCCCAGCATTTT. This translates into CASSLQGLQPQHF.

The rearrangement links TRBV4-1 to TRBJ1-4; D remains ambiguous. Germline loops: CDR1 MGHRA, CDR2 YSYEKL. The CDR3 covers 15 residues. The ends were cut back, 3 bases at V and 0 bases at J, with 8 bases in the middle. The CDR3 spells CASSHHGTTNEKLFF. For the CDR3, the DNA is TGCGCCAGCAGCCATCATGGTACAACTAATGAAAAACTGTTTTTT.

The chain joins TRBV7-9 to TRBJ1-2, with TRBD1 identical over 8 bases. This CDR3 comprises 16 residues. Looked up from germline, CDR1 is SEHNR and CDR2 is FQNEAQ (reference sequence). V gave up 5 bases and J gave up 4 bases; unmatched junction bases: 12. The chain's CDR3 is CASSTIETGVVYGYTF. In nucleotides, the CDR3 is TGTGCCAGCAGCACGATAGAGACAGGGGTTGTCTATGGCTACACCTTC.

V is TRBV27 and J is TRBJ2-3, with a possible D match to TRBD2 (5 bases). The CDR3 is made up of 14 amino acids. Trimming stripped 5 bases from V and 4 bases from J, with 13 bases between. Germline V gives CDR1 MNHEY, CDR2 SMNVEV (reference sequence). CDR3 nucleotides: TGTGCCAGCAGTAGAGGGATGGTAGCAGATACGCAGTATTTT. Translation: CASSRGMVADTQYF.

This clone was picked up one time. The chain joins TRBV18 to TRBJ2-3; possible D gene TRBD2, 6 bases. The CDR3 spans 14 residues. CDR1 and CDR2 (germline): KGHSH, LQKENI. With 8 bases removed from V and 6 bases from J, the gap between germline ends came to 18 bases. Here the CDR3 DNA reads TGTGCCAGCCACCGGTCCGGGGAGGTGGATACGCAGTATTTT. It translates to CASHRSGEVDTQYF.

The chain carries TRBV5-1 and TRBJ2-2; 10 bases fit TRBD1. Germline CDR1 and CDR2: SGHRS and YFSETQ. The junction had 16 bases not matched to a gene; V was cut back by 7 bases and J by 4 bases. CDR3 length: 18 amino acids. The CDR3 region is CASGTVFEGTGVTGELFF. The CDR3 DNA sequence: TGCGCCAGCGGGACGGTGTTCGAGGGGACAGGGGTCACCGGGGAGCTGTTTTTT.

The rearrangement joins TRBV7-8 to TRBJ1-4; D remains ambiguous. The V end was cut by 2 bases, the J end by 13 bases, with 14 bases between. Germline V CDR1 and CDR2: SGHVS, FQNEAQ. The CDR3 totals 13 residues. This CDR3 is CASSLFLGDRLFF. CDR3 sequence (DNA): TGTGCCAGCAGCTTATTCCTCGGGGATAGACTGTTTTTT.

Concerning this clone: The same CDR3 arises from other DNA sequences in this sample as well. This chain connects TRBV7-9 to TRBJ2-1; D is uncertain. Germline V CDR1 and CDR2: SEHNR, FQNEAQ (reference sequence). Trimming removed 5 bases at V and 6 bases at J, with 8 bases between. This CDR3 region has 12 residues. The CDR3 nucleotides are TGTGCCAGCAGCCCCTCAGGCAATGAGCAGTTCTTC. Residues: CASSPSGNEQFF.

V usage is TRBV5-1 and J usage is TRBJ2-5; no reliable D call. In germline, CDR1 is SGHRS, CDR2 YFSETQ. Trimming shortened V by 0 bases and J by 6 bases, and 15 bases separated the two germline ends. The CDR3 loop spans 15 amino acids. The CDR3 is CASSLASEERQTQYF. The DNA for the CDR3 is TGCGCCAGCAGCTTGGCCAGCGAGGAGCGACAGACCCAGTACTTC.

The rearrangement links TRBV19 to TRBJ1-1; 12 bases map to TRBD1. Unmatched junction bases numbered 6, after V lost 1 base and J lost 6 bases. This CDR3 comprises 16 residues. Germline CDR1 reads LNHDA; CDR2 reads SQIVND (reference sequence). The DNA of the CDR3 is TGTGCCAGTAGTATAGGTTCGGGACAGGGGGCTTCTGAAGCTTTCTTT. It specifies CASSIGSGQGASEAFF.

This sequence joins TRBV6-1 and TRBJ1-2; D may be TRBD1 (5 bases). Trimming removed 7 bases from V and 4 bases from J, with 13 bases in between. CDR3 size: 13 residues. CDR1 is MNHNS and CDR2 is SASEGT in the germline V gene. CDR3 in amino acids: CASNEGKPYGYTF. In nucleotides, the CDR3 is TGTGCCAGCAACGAGGGGAAACCCTATGGCTACACCTTC.

CDR3 amino acids: CASSLDTGRAGGGDTQYF. CDR3 in DNA: TGTGCCAGCAGCTTAGATACCGGCCGGGCGGGAGGGGGGGATACGCAGTATTTT. The rearrangement joins TRBV11-2 to TRBJ2-3; 9 bases fit TRBD2. CDR1 SGHAT and CDR2 FQNNGV come from the germline V gene. The CDR3 length is 18 residues. V lost 0 bases, J lost 6 bases, and 13 bases stayed unmatched.

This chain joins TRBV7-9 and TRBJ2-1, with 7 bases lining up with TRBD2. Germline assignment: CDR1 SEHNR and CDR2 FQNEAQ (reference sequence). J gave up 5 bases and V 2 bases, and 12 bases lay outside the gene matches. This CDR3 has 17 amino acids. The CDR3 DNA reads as TGTGCCAGCAGCTTACCCCAGGGTTTTGCGGGAGACAATGAGCAGTTCTTC. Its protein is CASSLPQGFAGDNEQFF. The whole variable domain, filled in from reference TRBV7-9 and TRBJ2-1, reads DTGVSQNPRHKITKRGQNVTFRCDPISEHNRLYWYRQTLGQGPEFLTYFQNEAQLEKSRLLSDRFSAERPKGSFSTLEIQRTEQGDSAMYLCASSLPQGFAGDNEQFFGPGTRLTVL.

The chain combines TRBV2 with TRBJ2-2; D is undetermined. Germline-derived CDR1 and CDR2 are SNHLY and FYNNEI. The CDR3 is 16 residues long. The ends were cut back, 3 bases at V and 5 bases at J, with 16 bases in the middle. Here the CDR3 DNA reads TGTGCCAGCAGTGATCCGTCCTTCTCCGTTACCGGGGAGCTGTTTTTT. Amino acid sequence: CASSDPSFSVTGELFF.

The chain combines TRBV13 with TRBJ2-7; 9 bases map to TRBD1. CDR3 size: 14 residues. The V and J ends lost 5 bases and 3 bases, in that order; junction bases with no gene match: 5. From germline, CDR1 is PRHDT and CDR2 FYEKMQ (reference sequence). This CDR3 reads CASSPTGGSYEQYF. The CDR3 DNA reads TGTGCCAGCAGCCCGACAGGGGGGAGCTACGAGCAGTACTTC.

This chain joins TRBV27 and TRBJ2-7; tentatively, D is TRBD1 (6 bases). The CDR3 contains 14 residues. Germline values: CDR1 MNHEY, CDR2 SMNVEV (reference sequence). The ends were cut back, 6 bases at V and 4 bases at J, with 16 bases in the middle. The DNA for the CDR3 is TGTGCCAGCAGATCAACCGGGACACCATACGAGCAGTACTTC. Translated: CASRSTGTPYEQYF.